This entry lists 25 T cell receptor beta chains sequenced from one sample in a study of shared clonotypes between healthy human individuals. TCRdb keeps only in-frame clones here, not all; method: immunoSEQ multiplex PCR. Found here are under 2,500,000 clones, roughly 95% of them singletons; the top ten hold approximately 0.13%. The sample comprised naive CD4+ T cells sorted from blood. The subset was: CD45RA+ positively selected. The receptors were sampled from a man aged 18 to 29 in good health.

The rearrangement links TRBV6-5 to TRBJ2-1, with D possibly TRBD1 on 7 matching bases. Trimming took off 1 base at V and 10 bases at J, with 17 bases between the two ends. CDR1 MNHEY and CDR2 SVGAGI come from the germline V gene. This CDR3 contains 15 residues. CDR3 sequence: CASSYFQGGVGEQFF. CDR3 bases: TGTGCCAGCAGTTACTTTCAGGGGGGAGTGGGGGAGCAGTTCTTC.

The V gene is TRBV15, the J gene TRBJ2-7; 9 bases map to TRBD2. Germline lookup yields CDR1 LNHNV and CDR2 YYDKDF (reference sequence). The V and J ends lost 1 base and 2 bases, in that order; junction bases with no gene match: 3. There are 15 residues in the CDR3. CDR3 sequence reads: CATSRGRTSAYEQYF. The CDR3 bases are TGTGCCACCAGCAGAGGAAGGACTAGCGCCTACGAGCAGTACTTC.

The J gene is TRBJ2-1, the V gene TRBV5-6, with D possibly matching TRBD1 (6 bases). CDR1 is SGHDT, CDR2 YYEEEE, per germline. The CDR3 is 14 residues long. Trimming removed 5 bases from V and 2 bases from J, with 11 bases in between. CDR3 residues: CASSSGQTYNEQFF. The DNA for the CDR3 is TGTGCCAGCAGTTCCGGACAGACCTACAATGAGCAGTTCTTC.

The chain recombines TRBV6-5 with TRBJ1-2; D perhaps matches TRBD1 (5 bases). Germline lookup yields CDR1 MNHEY and CDR2 SVGAGI. This CDR3 is built from 13 residues. The V and J ends lost 5 bases and 4 bases respectively, with 11 bases between them. The CDR3 loop reads CASSDRQFYGYTF. The CDR3 DNA reads as TGTGCCAGCAGTGACAGACAGTTCTATGGCTACACCTTC.

This chain connects TRBV5-4 to TRBJ2-7; the D gene is possibly TRBD1 (6 bases). This CDR3 is built from 14 residues. V lost 0 bases and J 3 bases, leaving 10 bases between the germline ends. Per germline, CDR1 SGHNT and CDR2 YYREEE (reference sequence). Written as DNA, the CDR3 is TGTGCCAGCAGCTTGGGGCAGGGGCACTACGAGCAGTACTTC. The encoded protein is CASSLGQGHYEQYF. Based on the CDR3 plus reference TRBV5-4 and TRBJ2-7, the full variable domain is ETGVTQSPTHLIKTRGQQVTLRCSSQSGHNTVSWYQQALGQGPQFIFQYYREEENGRGNFPPRFSGLQFPNYSSELNVNALELDDSALYLCASSLGQGHYEQYFGPGTRLTVT.

The chain is built from TRBV4-1 and TRBJ2-1, with 10 nucleotides matching TRBD2. V lost 0 bases and J lost 4; bases outside the gene matches: 6. The CDR3 spans 17 residues. The germline gives CDR1 MGHRA, CDR2 YSYEKL. The CDR3, as DNA: TGCGCCAGCAGCCAAGATCAGGTAGCGGGAGGATACAATGAGCAGTTCTTC. This gives the protein CASSQDQVAGGYNEQFF.

This chain joins TRBV7-9 and TRBJ2-5; D remains unclear. Trimming pared 6 bases from V and 5 bases from J, leaving 13 bases between. This CDR3 region has 13 residues. Germline V gene lookup returns CDR1 SEHNR and CDR2 FQNEAQ (reference sequence). In DNA form, the CDR3 reads TGTGCCAGCAGTCTCAACTTCCAGGAGACCCAGTACTTC. Encoded protein: CASSLNFQETQYF.

The chain uses TRBV9 and TRBJ1-6; unclear D gene. V lost 3 bases, J lost 3 bases, and 7 bases lay in between. Per the germline V gene, CDR1 is SGDLS and CDR2 is YYNGEE. The CDR3 consists of 14 residues. The CDR3 DNA reads TGTGCCAGCAGCGAAGGGTTCTATAATTCACCCCTCCACTTT. Amino acid sequence: CASSEGFYNSPLHF.

The chain combines TRBV10-3 with TRBJ2-7; TRBD2 might be the D (6 bases). Germline CDR1 ENHRY, CDR2 SYGVKD. The CDR3 loop spans 14 amino acids. Trimming took 8 bases from V and 3 from J, leaving 17 bases between them. CDR3 in amino acids: CAIDGGTRGYEQYF. As DNA, the CDR3 is TGTGCCATCGACGGGGGAACTAGAGGCTACGAGCAGTACTTC.

The J gene is TRBJ2-5, the V gene TRBV10-3; 8 bases align to TRBD1. Losses at the gene ends were 3 bases for V and 5 bases for J; bases not matched to a gene: 5. Germline CDR1 and CDR2: ENHRY and SYGVKD. This CDR3 comprises 14 residues. This chain's CDR3 is CAISEPGQEETQYF. CDR3 DNA sequence: TGTGCCATCAGTGAACCGGGACAGGAGGAGACCCAGTACTTC.

The V call is TRBV6-1, the J call TRBJ2-6; D uncertain. The CDR3 is 15 amino acids. Germline CDR1 is MNHNS and CDR2 is SASEGT. V lost 3 bases to trimming and J lost 1 base, with 7 bases between them. The CDR3 spells CASSDRQSGANVLTF. The CDR3 nucleotides read TGTGCCAGCAGTGACCGGCAGTCTGGGGCCAACGTCCTGACTTTC.

This chain joins TRBV4-3 and TRBJ2-7; D may correspond to TRBD1 or TRBD2 (6 bases each). This CDR3 is built from 16 residues. Germline CDR1 LGHNA, CDR2 YSLEER. Trimming cost V 3 bases and J 3 bases, with 18 bases left between them. The CDR3 bases are TGCGCCAGCAGCCAGGACTTAGGGGGGTTCGGCTACGAGCAGTACTTC. Translating gives CASSQDLGGFGYEQYF.

The table lists this clone with a few counts. The chain has TRBV7-2 and TRBJ2-7, with D tentatively TRBD2 (5 bases). Trimming pared 3 bases from V and 3 bases from J, leaving 6 bases between. This CDR3 spans 12 amino acids. Germline V gene sequence: CDR1 SGHTA, CDR2 FQGNSA. CDR3 protein: CASSFGVYEQYF. The CDR3 DNA sequence: TGTGCCAGCAGCTTCGGGGTCTACGAGCAGTACTTC. The entire variable domain, with the rest obtained from reference TRBV7-2 and TRBJ2-7, is as follows: GAGVSQSPSNKVTEKGKDVELRCDPISGHTALYWYRQSLGQGLEFLIYFQGNSAPDKSGLPSDRFSAERTGGSVSTLTIQRTQQEDSAVYLCASSFGVYEQYFGPGTRLTVT.

This clone occurred once. The chain links TRBV2 to TRBJ1-2; D gene uncertain. Trimming removed 5 bases from V and 10 bases from J, with 14 bases in between. This CDR3 has 12 amino acids. Looked up from germline, CDR1 is SNHLY and CDR2 is FYNNEI. DNA of the CDR3: TGTGCCAGCAGTTCGGCCTCGAGGGACTACACCTTC. Its translation is CASSSASRDYTF.

The rearrangement links TRBV7-3 to TRBJ2-1, with 10 bases identical to TRBD1. V was clipped by 1 base and J by 5 bases; unmatched bases: 14. The length of the CDR3 is 19 residues. Germline CDR1 and CDR2: SGHTA and FQGTGA. This chain's CDR3 is CASSLNLPGTGDYHNEQFF. The CDR3 DNA follows: TGTGCCAGCAGCTTAAATCTTCCAGGGACAGGGGATTACCACAATGAGCAGTTCTTC. Supplemented by reference TRBV7-3 and TRBJ2-1, the full variable domain reads GAGVSQTPSNKVTEKGKYVELRCDPISGHTALYWYRQSLGQGPEFLIYFQGTGAADDSGLPNDRFFAVRPEGSVSTLKIQRTERGDSAVYLCASSLNLPGTGDYHNEQFFGPGTRLTVL.

The chain has TRBV19 and TRBJ1-4, with D possibly matching TRBD1 (5 bases). This CDR3 is 15 amino acids long. V dropped 4 bases and J dropped 4 bases, with 13 bases sitting between them. The V gene's germline CDR1 is LNHDA and CDR2 SQIVND (reference sequence). CDR3 sequence: CASSTYRDGNEKLFF. The DNA of the CDR3 is TGTGCCAGTAGTACCTACCGGGACGGTAATGAAAAACTGTTTTTT.

The chain recombines TRBV7-9 with TRBJ1-6; 7 positions match TRBD1. Germline V gene lookup returns CDR1 SEHNR and CDR2 FQNEAQ (reference sequence). After removal of 5 bases from V and 0 bases from J, the junction contained 7 bases not matched to a gene. This CDR3 contains 17 residues. This CDR3 is CASSVRRGSSYNSPLHF. Here the CDR3 DNA reads TGTGCCAGCAGCGTTCGCAGGGGGAGCTCCTATAATTCACCCCTCCACTTT. Drawing the rest from reference TRBV7-9 and TRBJ1-6, the complete variable domain is DTGVSQNPRHKITKRGQNVTFRCDPISEHNRLYWYRQTLGQGPEFLTYFQNEAQLEKSRLLSDRFSAERPKGSFSTLEIQRTEQGDSAMYLCASSVRRGSSYNSPLHFGNGTRLTVT.

This chain connects TRBV15 to TRBJ2-7; D is perhaps TRBD1 (5 bases). This CDR3 has 16 residues. The V gene lost 5 bases and the J gene lost 0 bases, with 17 bases spanning the gap. Germline values: CDR1 LNHNV, CDR2 YYDKDF (reference sequence). The CDR3 DNA reads as TGTGCCACCAGCGTAATCCTGACAGTCTCCTCCTACGAGCAGTACTTC. This codes for CATSVILTVSSYEQYF.

The chain joins TRBV4-3 to TRBJ2-1; weak D call: TRBD2 (5 bases). Germline CDR1 and CDR2: LGHNA and YSLEER. The CDR3 consists of 15 residues. Trimming removed 0 bases at V and 9 bases at J, with 15 bases between. The CDR3 nucleotides read TGCGCCAGCAGCCAAGATTACGAGCGGTGGGCTGAGCAGTTCTTC. This translates into CASSQDYERWAEQFF.

The rearrangement joins TRBV19 to TRBJ2-2; TRBD1 is a possible D gene (5 bases). The CDR3 runs 13 residues. Per germline, CDR1 LNHDA and CDR2 SQIVND (reference sequence). Trimming removed 0 bases at V and 6 bases at J, with 5 bases between. This chain's CDR3 is CASSIDRAGELFF. The CDR3, as DNA: TGTGCCAGTAGTATAGACAGGGCCGGGGAGCTGTTTTTT.

The chain employs TRBV7-3 and TRBJ2-2, with D perhaps being TRBD1 or TRBD2 (5 bases each). Germline-derived CDR1 and CDR2 are SGHTA and FQGTGA. This CDR3 is built from 16 residues. V was clipped by 5 bases and J by 4 bases, with 17 bases between them. CDR3: CASSPPRGPGTGELFF. The CDR3 DNA sequence: TGTGCCAGCAGCCCTCCCCGGGGCCCGGGCACCGGGGAGCTGTTTTTT.

V gene TRBV5-1 combines with J gene TRBJ1-1; D unresolved. The V gene lost 4 bases and the J gene lost 0 bases, with 10 bases spanning the gap. CDR3 length equals 14 residues. CDR1 is SGHRS, CDR2 YFSETQ, per germline. The CDR3 DNA reads as TGCGCCAGCAGCGACTCCTCCTTGAACACTGAAGCTTTCTTT. Its protein product is CASSDSSLNTEAFF. Full variable domain (remainder filled in from reference TRBV5-1 and TRBJ1-1): KAGVTQTPRYLIKTRGQQVTLSCSPISGHRSVSWYQQTPGQGLQFLFEYFSETQRNKGNFPGRFSGRQFSNSRSEMNVSTLELGDSALYLCASSDSSLNTEAFFGQGTRLTVV.

V gene TRBV7-9 combines with J gene TRBJ1-1, with TRBD1 identical over 7 bases. This CDR3 is 11 amino acids long. V dropped 3 bases and J dropped 10; count of bases not matched to a gene: 2. CDR1 is SEHNR and CDR2 is FQNEAQ in the germline V gene (reference sequence). CDR3 bases: TGTGCCAGCAGCTTCAACAGGGGAGCTTTCTTT. This gives the protein CASSFNRGAFF.

This chain joins TRBV6-1 and TRBJ2-1; 7 nucleotides align to TRBD1. This CDR3 region has 14 residues. Germline V gene lookup returns CDR1 MNHNS and CDR2 SASEGT. The ends lost 4 bases at V and 7 bases at J; junction bases unmatched: 7. CDR3 nucleotide sequence: TGTGCCAGCAGTGGTCGGGTCAGGGGGAATGAGCAGTTCTTC. This encodes CASSGRVRGNEQFF.

The gene calls are TRBV7-9 and TRBJ1-1; D gene uncertain. This CDR3 region has 14 residues. Germline CDR1 is SEHNR and CDR2 is FQNEAQ (reference sequence). The V gene lost 8 bases and the J gene lost 1 base, with 14 bases spanning the gap. The CDR3 sequence is CASATRLENTEAFF. Written as DNA, the CDR3 is TGTGCCAGCGCCACACGACTGGAGAACACTGAAGCTTTCTTT.